The source of this T cell receptor (beta chain) is a study of early T cells in non-severe SARS-CoV-2 infection. Germline-derived CDR1 and CDR2 are MNHEY and SVGAGI. The CDR3 totals 16 residues. V was shortened by 0 bases and J by 0 bases, with 10 bases between the two germline ends. Via MiXCR, TCRdb re-called the 5' RACE reads, giving one row per CDR3 protein. The repertoire has approximately 46,000 distinct CDR3 sequences, around 6% of them found once; the top ten carry around 12%. This receptor was obtained from an adult who was a healthcare worker with PCR-confirmed SARS-CoV-2 infection or an uninfected control (not recorded which). The chain links TRBV6-5 to TRBJ2-3; D is uncertain. The specimen sequenced was whole blood. CDR3 residues: CASSYSIQPSTDTQYF. CDR3 sequence (DNA): TGTGCCAGCAGTTACTCGATCCAGCCTAGCACAGATACGCAGTATTTT.